Below, 17 T cell receptor beta chains from the same sample are listed, as sequenced in a study of monozygotic twins with inflammatory bowel disease. TCRdb re-called the 5' RACE reads and shows each CDR3 protein once, DNA omitted. Listed are around 410,000 distinct CDR3 sequences; about 2.3% falls within the top ten. The source material was blood. The receptors come from a human donor with ulcerative colitis or Crohn's disease, or a healthy co-twin of an affected twin (not recorded which).

The chain links TRBV6-5 to TRBJ2-1; TCRdb indicates TRBD1, and absent DNA this call remains unverified. The CDR3 length is 13 residues. The germline CDR1 and CDR2 sequences are MNHEY and SVGAGI. CDR3 protein: CASGAGSYNEQFF.

The rearrangement links TRBV5-1 to TRBJ2-7; absent DNA, TCRdb's TRBD1 call cannot be checked. Germline values: CDR1 SGHRS, CDR2 YFSETQ. CDR3 size: 14 residues. CDR3 sequence reads: CASSLEQGASEQYF. Based on the CDR3 plus reference TRBV5-1 and TRBJ2-7, the full variable domain is KAGVTQTPRYLIKTRGQQVTLSCSPISGHRSVSWYQQTPGQGLQFLFEYFSETQRNKGNFPGRFSGRQFSNSRSEMNVSTLELGDSALYLCASSLEQGASEQYFGPGTRLTVT.

The chain is built from TRBV7-2 and TRBJ2-5; checking the TCRdb D call of TRBD1 is not possible without DNA. Germline CDR1 and CDR2: SGHTA and FQGNSA. The CDR3 runs to 14 residues. This CDR3 is CASSLVGGSETQYF.

The V and J genes are TRBV6-5 and TRBJ1-6. In germline, CDR1 is MNHEY, CDR2 SVGAGI. The CDR3 covers 12 residues. The CDR3: CASSYLNSPLHF.

The rearrangement uses TRBV2 and TRBJ2-3. The CDR3 is made up of 13 amino acids. Germline V gene sequence: CDR1 SNHLY, CDR2 FYNNEI. CDR3: CASSGFNTDTQYF.

The chain carries TRBV10-3 and TRBJ1-5; without DNA, the TCRdb call of TRBD1 cannot be checked. CDR1 is ENHRY and CDR2 is SYGVKD in the germline V gene. The CDR3 has 15 residues. CDR3 region: CAISQGQGGYQPQHF.

The chain employs TRBV28 and TRBJ2-1; the TCRdb D gene call, TRBD1, has no DNA to confirm it. The germline CDR1 and CDR2 sequences are MDHEN and SYDVKM. This CDR3 contains 14 residues. CDR3 sequence: CASSGGALGYEQFF.

The chain links TRBV20-1 to TRBJ2-7; TCRdb's D gene call, TRBD1, goes unchecked for lack of DNA. There are 16 residues in the CDR3. The germline CDR1 and CDR2 sequences are DFQATT and SNEGSKA (reference sequence). The CDR3 sequence is CSATNDPDRADYEQYF.

The chain carries TRBV5-4 and TRBJ1-1. The CDR3 is 14 amino acids. Germline-derived CDR1 and CDR2 are SGHNT and YYREEE (reference sequence). The CDR3 is CASSLGPTGTEAFF.

The chain joins TRBV19 to TRBJ2-3. The CDR3 covers 12 residues. Germline loops: CDR1 LNHDA, CDR2 SQIVND (reference sequence). CDR3 in amino acids: CASSTSKDTQYF. The entire variable domain, with the rest obtained from reference TRBV19 and TRBJ2-3, is as follows: DGGITQSPKYLFRKEGQNVTLSCEQNLNHDAMYWYRQDPGQGLRLIYYSQIVNDFQKGDIAEGYSVSREKKESFPLTVTSAQKNPTAFYLCASSTSKDTQYFGPGTRLTVL.

The rearrangement uses TRBV20-1 and TRBJ1-6; TCRdb proposes TRBD1, but this gene call is untestable without DNA. This CDR3 contains 15 residues. Germline-derived CDR1 and CDR2 are DFQATT and SNEGSKA (reference sequence). CDR3 protein: CSAKPPGQGSSPLHF.

The CDR3 here is CASSSVGRKKDNEKPFF. V is TRBV5-6 and J is TRBJ1-4. This CDR3 is 17 amino acids long. The V gene's germline CDR1 is SGHDT and CDR2 YYEEEE.

The rearrangement links TRBV13 to TRBJ1-3; no DNA is available, so the TRBD1 call from TCRdb remains unchecked. This CDR3 spans 15 amino acids. From germline, CDR1 is PRHDT and CDR2 FYEKMQ (reference sequence). CDR3: CASSSGVGAGNTIYF.

The CDR3 region is CASSYWQGARTEAFF. V gene TRBV6-5 combines with J gene TRBJ1-1; TCRdb proposes TRBD1, but this gene call is untestable without DNA. This CDR3 contains 15 residues. Germline-derived CDR1 and CDR2 are MNHEY and SVGAGI.

This chain uses TRBV7-2 with TRBJ1-4. The V gene's germline CDR1 is SGHTA and CDR2 FQGNSA. This CDR3 has 15 amino acids. Here the CDR3 reads CASGVRGTTNEKLFF. Looking up the rest from reference TRBV7-2 and TRBJ1-4 gives the full variable domain: GAGVSQSPSNKVTEKGKDVELRCDPISGHTALYWYRQSLGQGLEFLIYFQGNSAPDKSGLPSDRFSAERTGGSVSTLTIQRTQQEDSAVYLCASGVRGTTNEKLFFGSGTQLSVL.

This chain links TRBV20-1 with TRBJ2-5; without DNA, the TCRdb call of TRBD2 cannot be checked. This CDR3 is 13 amino acids long. The V gene's germline CDR1 is DFQATT and CDR2 SNEGSKA (reference sequence). The CDR3 is CSASLAGGGTQYF.

J is TRBJ1-1 and V is TRBV5-1; with no DNA, the TCRdb D assignment of TRBD1 cannot be verified. The CDR3 has 19 residues. Germline loops: CDR1 SGHRS, CDR2 YFSETQ. The CDR3 protein is CASSLWGLWGSPADTEAFF.